This T cell receptor beta chain was captured by sequencing in a study of T-cell reconstitution after alpha-beta-depleted transplantation in children. Preparing the TCRbeta library involved the use of unique molecular identifiers. Each CDR3 protein gets one entry after TCRdb re-called the PCR reads with MiXCR. The sample consists of some 250,000 distinct CDR3 sequences, more than 10% of them appearing once. This clonotype has more than one count but fewer than ten. Deletions cut 5 bases from V and 0 bases from J, with 10 bases between. The CDR3 spans 14 residues. This sequence joins TRBV12-3 or TRBV12-4 and TRBJ1-1; D is ambiguous. The TCR originated in a human donor who donated a stem cell graft to a child with acute lymphoblastic leukemia. Specimen: PBMCs from the stem cell graft donor, collected from the stem cell graft. This CDR3 is CASSPGVLNTEAFF. The CDR3 bases are TGTGCCAGCAGTCCAGGCGTCCTGAACACTGAAGCTTTCTTT.